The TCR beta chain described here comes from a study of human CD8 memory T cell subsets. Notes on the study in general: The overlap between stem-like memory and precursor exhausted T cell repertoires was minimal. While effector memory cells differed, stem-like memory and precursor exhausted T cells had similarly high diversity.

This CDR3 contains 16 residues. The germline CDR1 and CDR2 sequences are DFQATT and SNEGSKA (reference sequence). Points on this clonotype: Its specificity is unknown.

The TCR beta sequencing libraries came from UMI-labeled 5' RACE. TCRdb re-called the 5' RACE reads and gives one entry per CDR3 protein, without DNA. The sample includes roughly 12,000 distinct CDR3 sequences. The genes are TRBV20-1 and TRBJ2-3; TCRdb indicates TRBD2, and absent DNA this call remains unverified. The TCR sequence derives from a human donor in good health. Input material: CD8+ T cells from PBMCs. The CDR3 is CSARDALREATDTQYF.